Below, 22 T cell receptor beta chains from the same sample are listed, as sequenced in a study of OX40 agonist ivuxolimab in advanced cancers. Assay used: immunoSEQ multiplex PCR; TCRdb lists only in-frame clones, some missing. The sample carries about 100,000 clones, approximately 90% recorded once. The starting material was CD4+ or CD8+ T cells sorted from blood, obtained in a trial of the OX40 agonist ivuxolimab. These receptors originate from an adult with an advanced solid tumor such as melanoma, head and neck, liver or kidney cancer.

This clone was counted a few times. CDR3 sequence: CASYRANYGYTF. The DNA of the CDR3 is TGTGCCAGCTACAGAGCTAACTATGGCTACACCTTC. V gene TRBV6-1 combines with J gene TRBJ1-2; D is unclear. CDR3 length: 12 residues. V was pared by 8 bases and J by 0 bases, with 7 bases between. Germline V gene data show CDR1 as MNHNS and CDR2 as SASEGT.

The chain joins TRBV11-2 to TRBJ1-1, with D unclear. Germline CDR1 and CDR2: SGHAT and FQNNGV. V dropped 5 bases and J dropped 1 base, with 14 bases sitting between them. The CDR3 runs 15 residues. CDR3 region: CASSPGLGKNTEAFF. For the CDR3, the DNA is TGTGCCAGCAGCCCAGGCTTAGGCAAGAACACTGAAGCTTTCTTT.

J is TRBJ2-1 and V is TRBV5-1, with 8 bases identical to TRBD1. V lost 2 bases and J lost 4; bases outside the gene matches: 2. This CDR3 comprises 14 residues. In germline, CDR1 is SGHRS, CDR2 YFSETQ. CDR3 sequence reads: CASSFRGRYNEQFF. The CDR3 DNA reads as TGCGCCAGCAGCTTCAGGGGGCGATACAATGAGCAGTTCTTC.

V is TRBV7-9 and J is TRBJ2-5; D might be TRBD1 (6 bases). Trimming took 8 bases from V and 7 from J, leaving 17 bases between them. The CDR3 loop spans 13 amino acids. Looked up from germline, CDR1 is SEHNR and CDR2 is FQNEAQ (reference sequence). CDR3 loop: CASGGMKGGTQYF. As DNA, the CDR3 is TGTGCCAGCGGCGGAATGAAAGGGGGGACCCAGTACTTC. Based on the CDR3 plus reference TRBV7-9 and TRBJ2-5, the full variable domain is DTGVSQNPRHKITKRGQNVTFRCDPISEHNRLYWYRQTLGQGPEFLTYFQNEAQLEKSRLLSDRFSAERPKGSFSTLEIQRTEQGDSAMYLCASGGMKGGTQYFGPGTRLLVL.

The chain joins TRBV7-2 to TRBJ1-5; D remains ambiguous. CDR1 and CDR2 (germline): SGHTA, FQGNSA. V lost 6 bases and J 0 bases, leaving 3 bases between the germline ends. The CDR3 loop spans 12 amino acids. CDR3 sequence reads: CASSDSNQPQHF. CDR3 nucleotide sequence: TGTGCCAGCAGTGATAGCAATCAGCCCCAGCATTTT.

The chain uses TRBV11-2 and TRBJ2-2, with 9 bases matching TRBD1. The CDR3 has 14 amino acids. Unmatched junction bases numbered 4, after V lost 5 bases and J lost 6 bases. Germline assignment: CDR1 SGHAT and CDR2 FQNNGV. The CDR3 coding sequence is TGTGCCAGCAGCCGGGACAGGGTTTCCGGGGAGCTGTTTTTT. This gives the protein CASSRDRVSGELFF.

The rearrangement links TRBV5-1 to TRBJ1-1, with a possible D match to TRBD1 (5 bases). The CDR3 has 14 amino acids. Germline V gives CDR1 SGHRS, CDR2 YFSETQ. V shed 4 bases and J shed 0 bases, with 10 bases lying between them. The CDR3 DNA reads as TGCGCCAGCAGCGAGGGACGGTTGAACACTGAAGCTTTCTTT. It yields the protein CASSEGRLNTEAFF.

There are a few counts of this clone. This chain links TRBV20-1 with TRBJ1-1; 10 bases are shared with TRBD1. Per the germline V gene, CDR1 is DFQATT and CDR2 is SNEGSKA (reference sequence). CDR3 size: 10 residues. CDR3 amino acids: CRGQGTEAFF. CDR3 bases: TGCAGGGGACAGGGGACTGAAGCTTTCTTT.

The rearrangement links TRBV14 to TRBJ2-7; D call uncertain. From germline, CDR1 is SGHDN and CDR2 FVKESK. V gave up 7 bases and J gave up 7 bases, with 14 bases separating them. The CDR3 spans 12 residues. The CDR3 bases are TGTGCCAGCAACCAGGTGTTTGGTGAGCAGTACTTC. It specifies CASNQVFGEQYF.

The rearrangement links TRBV6-5 to TRBJ2-5; D is possibly TRBD2 (5 bases). The DNA end lines up better with TRBJ2-7; the J call may be wrong. CDR3 length: 13 residues. The germline V gene encodes CDR1 MNHEY and CDR2 SVGAGI. As DNA, the CDR3 is TGTGCCAGCAGTGCCCGACTACTTTACGAGCAGTACTTC. This translates into CASSARLLYEQYF.

The rearrangement joins TRBV5-1 to TRBJ2-2; D gene uncertain. The CDR3 is 14 amino acids. Germline CDR1 and CDR2: SGHRS and YFSETQ. V lost 4 bases and J lost 6, with 13 bases in between. For the CDR3, the DNA is TGCGCCAGCAGCCCCGGAGCGTTGGCCGGGGAGCTGTTTTTT. Protein: CASSPGALAGELFF. Full variable domain (outside the CDR3, taken from reference TRBV5-1 and TRBJ2-2): KAGVTQTPRYLIKTRGQQVTLSCSPISGHRSVSWYQQTPGQGLQFLFEYFSETQRNKGNFPGRFSGRQFSNSRSEMNVSTLELGDSALYLCASSPGALAGELFFGEGSRLTVL.

Here the CDR3 DNA reads TGCGCCAGCAGCCATAACGATGAAAAACTGTTTTTT. Its translation is CASSHNDEKLFF. This chain uses TRBV4-1 with TRBJ1-4; no reliable D call. Deletions cut 3 bases from V and 6 bases from J, with 5 bases between. Germline V gene lookup returns CDR1 MGHRA and CDR2 YSYEKL. There are 12 residues in the CDR3.

This chain links TRBV6-5 with TRBJ2-5; D remains ambiguous. V lost 6 bases and J lost 1, with 12 bases in between. CDR1 and CDR2 from the germline V gene are MNHEY and SVGAGI. The CDR3 consists of 14 residues. In nucleotides, the CDR3 is TGTGCCAGCAGGGTGACACAATCCCAAGAGACCCAGTACTTC. Its protein is CASRVTQSQETQYF.

The chain joins TRBV4-1 to TRBJ2-1; D remains ambiguous. Germline CDR1 reads MGHRA; CDR2 reads YSYEKL. Trimming removed 4 bases from V and 0 bases from J, with 10 bases in between. The CDR3 spans 15 residues. In DNA form, the CDR3 reads TGCGCCAGCAGCCTCGACCCAAGCTCCTACAATGAGCAGTTCTTC. As protein: CASSLDPSSYNEQFF.

The chain couples TRBV6-6 to TRBJ1-1; D is uncertain. CDR3 size: 14 residues. V shed 0 bases and J shed 7 bases, with 12 bases lying between them. Germline assignment: CDR1 MNHNY and CDR2 SVGAGI (reference sequence). The chain's CDR3 is CASSYSVIGDEAFF. CDR3 DNA: TGTGCCAGCAGTTACTCGGTGATCGGAGATGAAGCTTTCTTT.

This clone was detected only once. This chain uses TRBV5-4 with TRBJ2-5, with unresolved D. The CDR3 contains 13 residues. The germline CDR1 and CDR2 sequences are SGHNT and YYREEE (reference sequence). Trimming took 2 bases from V and 0 from J, leaving 5 bases between them. This CDR3 reads CASSFANQETQYF. CDR3 in DNA: TGTGCCAGCAGCTTCGCTAACCAAGAGACCCAGTACTTC.

This clone was found a few times. Other DNA sequences of this sample code for an identical CDR3. The gene calls are TRBV7-2 and TRBJ2-7; no reliable D call. Germline-derived CDR1 and CDR2 are SGHTA and FQGNSA. CDR3 length: 13 residues. V lost 3 bases, J lost 0 bases, and 6 bases lay in between. The CDR3 region is CASSLDPSYEQYF. The CDR3 nucleotides are TGTGCCAGCAGCTTGGACCCCTCCTACGAGCAGTACTTC.

The gene calls are TRBV2 and TRBJ2-3; possibly TRBD1 or TRBD2 for D (5 bases each). Germline V gives CDR1 SNHLY, CDR2 FYNNEI. The V end was cut by 9 bases, the J end by 3 bases, with 13 bases between. This CDR3 comprises 13 residues. CDR3 in DNA: TGTGCCAGTAGAGTTGAGGGGACAGATACGCAGTATTTT. Encoded protein: CASRVEGTDTQYF.

The gene calls are TRBV19 and TRBJ1-5, with D tentatively TRBD1 (5 bases). The V end was cut by 4 bases, the J end by 4 bases, with 8 bases between. From germline, CDR1 is LNHDA and CDR2 SQIVND (reference sequence). The CDR3 totals 13 residues. CDR3 loop: CASSTPGNQPQHF. As DNA, the CDR3 is TGTGCCAGTAGTACGCCAGGGAATCAGCCCCAGCATTTT.

This chain connects TRBV6-4 to TRBJ2-6, with D unclear. Trimming removed 5 bases at V and 0 bases at J, with 11 bases between. Germline loops: CDR1 MRHNA, CDR2 SNTAGT. The CDR3 runs 16 residues. CDR3 DNA: TGTGCCAGCAGTCCTCAACCAATCTCTGGGGCCAACGTCCTGACTTTC. The encoded protein is CASSPQPISGANVLTF.

This rearrangement joins TRBV5-1 to TRBJ1-2; weak D call: TRBD1 (5 bases). There are 16 residues in the CDR3. The germline CDR1 and CDR2 sequences are SGHRS and YFSETQ. Trimming took off 3 bases at V and 0 bases at J, with 15 bases between the two ends. The CDR3 sequence is CASSWTPSGPNYGYTF. The DNA of the CDR3 is TGCGCCAGCAGCTGGACGCCGTCAGGGCCTAACTATGGCTACACCTTC.

The rearrangement uses TRBV28 and TRBJ1-2, with 7 bases fitting TRBD1. Germline assignment: CDR1 MDHEN and CDR2 SYDVKM. The CDR3 loop spans 15 amino acids. V lost 4 bases to trimming and J lost 1 base; unmatched junction nucleotides: 6. CDR3: CASSSDGQVNYGYTF. DNA of the CDR3: TGTGCCAGCAGTTCGGACGGACAGGTTAACTATGGCTACACCTTC.